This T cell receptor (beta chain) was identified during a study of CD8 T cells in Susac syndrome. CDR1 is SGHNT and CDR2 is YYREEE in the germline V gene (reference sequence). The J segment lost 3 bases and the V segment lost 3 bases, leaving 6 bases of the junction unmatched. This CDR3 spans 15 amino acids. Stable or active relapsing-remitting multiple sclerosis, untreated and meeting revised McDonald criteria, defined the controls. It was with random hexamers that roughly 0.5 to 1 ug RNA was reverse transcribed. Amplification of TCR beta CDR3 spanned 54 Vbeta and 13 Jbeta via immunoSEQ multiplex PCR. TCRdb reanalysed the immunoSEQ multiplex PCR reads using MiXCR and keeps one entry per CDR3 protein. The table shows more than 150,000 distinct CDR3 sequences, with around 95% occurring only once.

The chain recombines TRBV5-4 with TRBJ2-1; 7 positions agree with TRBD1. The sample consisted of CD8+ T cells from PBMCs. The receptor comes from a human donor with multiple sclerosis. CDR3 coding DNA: TGTGCCAGCAGCTCCGAGGGGGACAGCTACAATGAGCAGTTCTTC. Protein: CASSSEGDSYNEQFF.